Below are 30 T cell receptor beta chains sequenced from a single sample in a study of cytomegalovirus exposure and HLA in healthy donors. PCR primers comprised 60 Vbeta and 13 Jbeta primers. Profiling relied on immunoSEQ multiplex PCR, and the TCRdb table lists in-frame clones only, not all of them. The sample consists of 160,000 or so clones, 65% to 90% of them appearing once. The specimen sequenced was PBMCs. The receptors derive from a woman between 18 and 30 years old in good health and CMV-seronegative.

The CDR3 loop is CASRGGPGSYGYTF. CDR3 nucleotide sequence: TGTGCCAGCAGAGGGGGACCAGGGAGCTATGGCTACACCTTC. This chain joins TRBV28 and TRBJ1-2; maybe TRBD1 (6 bases). Germline lookup yields CDR1 MDHEN and CDR2 SYDVKM. Trimming left V 6 bases short and J 4 bases short, with 15 bases between. The CDR3 spans 14 residues.

The chain links TRBV5-1 to TRBJ2-7; 7 bases are shared with TRBD2. Germline loops: CDR1 SGHRS, CDR2 YFSETQ. There are 13 residues in the CDR3. V trimming: 1 base; J trimming: 7 bases; junction bases outside the gene matches: 5. CDR3 DNA: TGCGCCAGCAGCTTGTATACCGGGGGGGAGCAGTACTTC. This gives the protein CASSLYTGGEQYF.

This clone showed up just a few times. This chain links TRBV30 with TRBJ1-2; tentative D call: TRBD1 (5 bases). This CDR3 comprises 14 residues. Germline CDR1 and CDR2: GTSNPN and SVGIG (reference sequence). Trimming pared 5 bases from V and 8 bases from J, leaving 21 bases between. The CDR3 spells CAWRRGQGLGGYTF. CDR3 DNA sequence: TGTGCCTGGCGTCGTGGGCAGGGTCTGGGAGGCTACACCTTC.

The chain combines TRBV9 with TRBJ2-5; 13 nucleotides agree with TRBD2. The CDR3 length is 16 residues. Trimming took 3 bases from V and 7 from J; bases not matched to a gene: 9. Germline-derived CDR1 and CDR2 are SGDLS and YYNGEE. The CDR3: CASSGTSGGAPATQYF. DNA of the CDR3: TGTGCCAGCAGCGGCACTAGCGGGGGGGCGCCGGCGACCCAGTACTTC.

This sequence joins TRBV5-6 and TRBJ2-6, with a tentative D call TRBD1 (6 bases). Per the germline V gene, CDR1 is SGHDT and CDR2 is YYEEEE. The V end was cut by 1 base, the J end by 1 base, with 6 bases between. The CDR3 is 15 amino acids. In DNA, the CDR3 is TGTGCCAGCAGCTTGAGGGGGTCTGGGGCCAACGTCCTGACTTTC. This sequence encodes CASSLRGSGANVLTF.

V usage is TRBV4-1 and J usage is TRBJ1-5; 11 bases are a match to TRBD1. This CDR3 contains 15 residues. Unmatched junction bases numbered 2, after V lost 3 bases and J lost 4 bases. Germline V gives CDR1 MGHRA, CDR2 YSYEKL. CDR3 coding DNA: TGCGCCAGCAGCCACGGGACAGGGGGGAATCAGCCCCAGCATTTT. This gives the protein CASSHGTGGNQPQHF.

The chain combines TRBV6-1 with TRBJ1-5; D perhaps matches TRBD1 (5 bases). Germline values: CDR1 MNHNS, CDR2 SASEGT. Between the trimmed V and J ends, which lost 6 bases and 2 bases, there was a span of 11 bases. There are 14 residues in the CDR3. CDR3 protein: CASSPGLGNQPQHF. For the CDR3, the DNA is TGTGCCAGCAGCCCGGGACTCGGCAATCAGCCCCAGCATTTT.

The V gene is TRBV6-1, the J gene TRBJ2-7; 7 bases fit TRBD1. Losses at the gene ends were 7 bases for V and 3 bases for J; bases not matched to a gene: 6. The CDR3 sequence is 13 residues long. The germline CDR1 and CDR2 sequences are MNHNS and SASEGT. This chain's CDR3 is CASTRTGSYEQYF. In DNA form, the CDR3 reads TGTGCCAGCACCCGGACAGGTAGCTACGAGCAGTACTTC.

V usage is TRBV27 and J usage is TRBJ2-3; 8 positions match TRBD2. CDR1 and CDR2 (germline): MNHEY, SMNVEV (reference sequence). The CDR3 covers 17 residues. Losses at the gene ends were 5 bases for V and 2 bases for J; bases not matched to a gene: 12. CDR3 in DNA: TGTGCCAGCAGTAAAGACTTACTAGCGGCATACACAGATACGCAGTATTTT. Residues: CASSKDLLAAYTDTQYF.

The V call is TRBV5-1, the J call TRBJ1-5; D remains unclear. The CDR3 is made up of 15 amino acids. V gave up 4 bases and J gave up 2 bases, with 13 bases separating them. CDR1 is SGHRS, CDR2 YFSETQ, per germline. CDR3 protein: CASSRTGLGNQPQHF. The CDR3 coding sequence is TGCGCCAGCAGCCGGACTGGGTTAGGCAATCAGCCCCAGCATTTT.

The chain combines TRBV28 with TRBJ2-2; D is possibly TRBD1 (6 bases). The germline CDR1 and CDR2 sequences are MDHEN and SYDVKM. The CDR3 consists of 16 residues. V dropped 5 bases and J dropped 5 bases, with 18 bases sitting between them. CDR3 region: CASSPPGRGWTGELFF. The CDR3 DNA follows: TGTGCCAGCAGTCCCCCGGGCAGGGGATGGACCGGGGAGCTGTTTTTT.

The chain recombines TRBV27 with TRBJ2-3, with 11 bases that match TRBD2. The length of the CDR3 is 18 residues. The V segment lost 3 bases and the J segment 2 bases; nucleotides outside the gene matches: 10. The germline gives CDR1 MNHEY, CDR2 SMNVEV (reference sequence). This CDR3 is CASSFVWPSGGITDTQYF. The CDR3, as DNA: TGTGCCAGCAGTTTCGTGTGGCCTAGCGGGGGGATCACAGATACGCAGTATTTT.

The chain employs TRBV11-3 and TRBJ2-7; the D gene is possibly TRBD1 (6 bases). Germline-derived CDR1 and CDR2 are SGHNT and YENEEA. This CDR3 contains 13 residues. V was clipped by 2 bases and J by 6 bases, with 11 bases between them. The CDR3 loop reads CASSLQGFSEQYF. CDR3 coding DNA: TGTGCCAGCAGCTTACAGGGGTTCAGCGAGCAGTACTTC.

The chain is built from TRBV19 and TRBJ2-2; 10 bases line up with TRBD2. V lost 3 bases to trimming and J lost 1 base; unmatched junction nucleotides: 8. The CDR3 spans 18 residues. Germline assignment: CDR1 LNHDA and CDR2 SQIVND (reference sequence). CDR3 coding DNA: TGTGCCAGTAGTATTTGGCTAGCGGGGGCCATGAACACCGGGGAGCTGTTTTTT. Translation: CASSIWLAGAMNTGELFF.

V and J are TRBV6-1 and TRBJ1-2; TRBD1 matches at 8 bases. V was pared by 6 bases and J by 8 bases, with 8 bases of the junction left unmatched. The germline CDR1 and CDR2 sequences are MNHNS and SASEGT. The CDR3 consists of 13 residues. The CDR3 protein is CASSLDREEGYTF. Here the CDR3 DNA reads TGTGCCAGCAGCTTGGACAGGGAGGAGGGCTACACCTTC.

This chain connects TRBV27 to TRBJ1-1; TRBD1 matches at 10 bases. This CDR3 spans 14 amino acids. Losses at the gene ends were 3 bases for V and 10 bases for J; bases not matched to a gene: 8. Per the germline V gene, CDR1 is MNHEY and CDR2 is SMNVEV (reference sequence). The CDR3 reads CASSLDRGGTIAFF. The DNA for the CDR3 is TGTGCCAGCAGTTTGGACAGGGGGGGGACCATAGCTTTCTTT.

This clone was counted once. J is TRBJ1-2 and V is TRBV7-9; D not resolved. The CDR3 sequence is 14 residues long. Germline V gives CDR1 SEHNR, CDR2 FQNEAQ (reference sequence). Trimming cost V 0 bases and J 3 bases, with 8 bases left between them. As DNA, the CDR3 is TGTGCCAGCAGCTTAGCCAGCCGGGACTATGGCTACACCTTC. This codes for CASSLASRDYGYTF.

The V gene is TRBV6-1, the J gene TRBJ1-4, with unresolved D. The CDR3 is made up of 13 amino acids. Trimming removed 6 bases from V and 5 bases from J, with 10 bases in between. In germline, CDR1 is MNHNS, CDR2 SASEGT. The CDR3: CASRSHGNEKLFF. In DNA form, the CDR3 reads TGTGCCAGCAGGAGTCACGGGAATGAAAAACTGTTTTTT.

The chain joins TRBV18 to TRBJ1-1; weak D call: TRBD1 (6 bases). CDR1 is KGHSH and CDR2 is LQKENI in the germline V gene. CDR3 size: 17 residues. V was pared by 2 bases and J by 4 bases, with 20 bases between. CDR3 loop: CASSPMAPSTGFTEAFF. DNA of the CDR3: TGTGCCAGCTCACCAATGGCCCCCTCTACAGGGTTCACTGAAGCTTTCTTT.

This clone has a single count. The V gene is TRBV2, the J gene TRBJ2-7, with 7 positions matching TRBD1. Per the germline V gene, CDR1 is SNHLY and CDR2 is FYNNEI. The CDR3 is 14 residues long. The V gene end was trimmed by 6 bases and the J gene end by 0 bases; junction bases not matched to a gene: 5. The CDR3 region has the DNA TGTGCCAGCAGACAGGGGCTGATCTCCTACGAGCAGTACTTC. This encodes CASRQGLISYEQYF.

This clone has more than one count but fewer than ten. The chain employs TRBV5-6 and TRBJ2-6, with a tentative D call TRBD2 (6 bases). The CDR3 loop spans 16 amino acids. V lost 2 bases and J 2 bases, leaving 11 bases between the germline ends. Germline CDR1 and CDR2: SGHDT and YYEEEE. The CDR3 reads CASSFYGGAGANVLTF. The CDR3 DNA sequence: TGTGCCAGCAGCTTTTATGGAGGGGCTGGGGCCAACGTCCTGACTTTC.

The chain has TRBV5-6 and TRBJ2-5; D is perhaps TRBD2 (5 bases). Germline lookup yields CDR1 SGHDT and CDR2 YYEEEE. V was trimmed by 3 bases and J by 2 bases, leaving 17 bases between them. The CDR3 is 16 residues long. As DNA, the CDR3 is TGTGCCAGCAGCTCCACTAACCGGGGAGCTCAAGAGACCCAGTACTTC. Its protein is CASSSTNRGAQETQYF. The full variable domain, with the rest looked up from reference TRBV5-6 and TRBJ2-5, is DAGVTQSPTHLIKTRGQQVTLRCSPKSGHDTVSWYQQALGQGPQFIFQYYEEEERQRGNFPDRFSGHQFPNYSSELNVNALLLGDSALYLCASSSTNRGAQETQYFGPGTRLLVL.

This chain uses TRBV27 with TRBJ2-2; 8 bases align to TRBD1. The germline V gene has CDR1 MNHEY and CDR2 SMNVEV (reference sequence). V trimming: 3 bases; J trimming: 9 bases; junction bases outside the gene matches: 6. This CDR3 contains 14 residues. CDR3 DNA sequence: TGTGCCAGCAGTTTCCGCGACAGGGGAAGGGAGCTGTTTTTT. It is translated as CASSFRDRGRELFF.

V usage is TRBV25-1 and J usage is TRBJ2-5, with 10 bases lining up with TRBD2. The CDR3 has 14 amino acids. CDR1 MGHDK and CDR2 SYGVNS come from the germline V gene. V shed 3 bases and J 4 bases; nucleotides not matched to a gene: 2. The CDR3 protein is CASSDRLAGETQYF. CDR3 nucleotides: TGTGCCAGCAGTGACAGACTAGCGGGAGAGACCCAGTACTTC. Full variable domain (outside the CDR3, taken from reference TRBV25-1 and TRBJ2-5): EADIYQTPRYLVIGTGKKITLECSQTMGHDKMYWYQQDPGMELHLIHYSYGVNSTEKGDLSSESTVSRIRTEHFPLTLESARPSHTSQYLCASSDRLAGETQYFGPGTRLLVL.

This clone showed up just a few times. The chain uses TRBV4-1 and TRBJ2-6; possible D gene TRBD2, 5 bases. This CDR3 has 16 amino acids. V was cut by 0 bases and J by 0 bases, with 6 bases left in between. Germline values: CDR1 MGHRA, CDR2 YSYEKL. CDR3 loop: CASSQDGSSGANVLTF. The DNA for the CDR3 is TGCGCCAGCAGCCAAGATGGGAGCTCTGGGGCCAACGTCCTGACTTTC.

The chain links TRBV28 to TRBJ2-3, with a possible D match to TRBD2 (6 bases). This CDR3 comprises 18 residues. The V and J ends lost 3 bases and 11 bases respectively, with 30 bases between them. Germline values: CDR1 MDHEN, CDR2 SYDVKM. Here the CDR3 reads CASSLVKWGSPSDSKQYF. DNA for the CDR3: TGTGCCAGCAGTTTGGTTAAGTGGGGCTCCCCTAGCGATAGCAAGCAGTATTTT.

The V and J genes are TRBV7-8 and TRBJ2-2; possibly TRBD1 for D (5 bases). The germline V and J ends were trimmed by 5 bases and 8 bases, with 18 bases remaining between them. The CDR3 consists of 15 residues. CDR1 and CDR2 from the germline V gene are SGHVS and FQNEAQ. The CDR3: CASSTRTSDRGELFF. The CDR3 region has the DNA TGTGCCAGCAGCACCCGGACATCCGACAGAGGGGAGCTGTTTTTT.

This sequence joins TRBV19 and TRBJ1-5, with unresolved D. CDR1 is LNHDA and CDR2 is SQIVND in the germline V gene (reference sequence). The ends were cut back, 3 bases at V and 6 bases at J, with 9 bases in the middle. CDR3 length: 13 residues. The CDR3 sequence is CASSMGQSQPQHF. The CDR3 bases are TGTGCCAGTAGTATGGGCCAAAGTCAGCCCCAGCATTTT.

The chain couples TRBV19 to TRBJ1-2; D remains unclear. The V end was cut by 4 bases, the J end by 2 bases, with 8 bases between. The CDR3 length is 13 residues. Germline V gene data show CDR1 as LNHDA and CDR2 as SQIVND (reference sequence). The CDR3 DNA follows: TGTGCCAGTAGTAAAGGCGGGAACTATGGCTACACCTTC. Its translation: CASSKGGNYGYTF.

This clone is a singleton in its sample. The rearrangement uses TRBV2 and TRBJ2-7; the D gene is possibly TRBD1 (6 bases). Germline V gene sequence: CDR1 SNHLY, CDR2 FYNNEI. V was clipped by 6 bases and J by 4 bases, with 13 bases between them. The CDR3 length is 13 residues. CDR3 DNA sequence: TGTGCCAGCAGGCTGGGGGCAAGGTACGAGCAGTACTTC. It encodes CASRLGARYEQYF.